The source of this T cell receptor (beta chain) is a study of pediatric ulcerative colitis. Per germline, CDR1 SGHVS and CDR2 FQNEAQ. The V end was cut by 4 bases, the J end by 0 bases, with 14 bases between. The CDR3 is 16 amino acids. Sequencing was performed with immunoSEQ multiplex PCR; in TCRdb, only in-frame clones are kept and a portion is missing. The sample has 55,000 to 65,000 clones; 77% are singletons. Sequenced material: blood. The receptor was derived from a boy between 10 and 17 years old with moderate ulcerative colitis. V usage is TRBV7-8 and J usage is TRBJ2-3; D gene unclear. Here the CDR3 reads CASSSPFDASTDTQYF. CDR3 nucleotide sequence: TGTGCCAGCAGCTCCCCCTTCGATGCTAGCACAGATACGCAGTATTTT.